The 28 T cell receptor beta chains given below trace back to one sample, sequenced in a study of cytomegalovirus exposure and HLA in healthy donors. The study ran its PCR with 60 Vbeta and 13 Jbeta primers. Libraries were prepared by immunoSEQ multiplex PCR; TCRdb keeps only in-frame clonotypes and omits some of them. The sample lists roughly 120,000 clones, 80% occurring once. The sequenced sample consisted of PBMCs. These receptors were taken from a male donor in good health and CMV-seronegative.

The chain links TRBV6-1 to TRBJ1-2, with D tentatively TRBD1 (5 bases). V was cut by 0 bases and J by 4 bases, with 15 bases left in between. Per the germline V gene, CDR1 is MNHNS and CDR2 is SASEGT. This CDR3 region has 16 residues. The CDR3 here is CASSEALRGRSYGYTF. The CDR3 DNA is TGTGCCAGCAGTGAAGCGCTTAGGGGAAGGAGCTATGGCTACACCTTC.

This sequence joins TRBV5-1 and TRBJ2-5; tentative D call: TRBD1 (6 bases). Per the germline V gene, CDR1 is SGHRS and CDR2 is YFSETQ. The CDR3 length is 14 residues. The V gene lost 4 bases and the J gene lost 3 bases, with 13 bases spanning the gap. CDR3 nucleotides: TGCGCCAGCAGCCTTAGGGGGATCGAAGAGACCCAGTACTTC. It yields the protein CASSLRGIEETQYF.

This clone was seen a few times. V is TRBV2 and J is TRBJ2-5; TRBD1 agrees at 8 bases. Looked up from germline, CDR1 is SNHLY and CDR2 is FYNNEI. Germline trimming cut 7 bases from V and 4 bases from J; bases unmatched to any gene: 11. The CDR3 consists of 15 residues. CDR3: CASTEGGQGRETQYF. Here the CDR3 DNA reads TGTGCCAGCACAGAAGGAGGACAGGGAAGAGAGACCCAGTACTTC.

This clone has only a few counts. The DNA for the CDR3 is TGTGCCAGCAGCCACGAGGGTGCCCACAATGAGCAGTTCTTC. Translation: CASSHEGAHNEQFF. The chain has TRBV4-2 and TRBJ2-1; weak D call: TRBD2 (5 bases). Trimming cost V 3 bases and J 5 bases, with 11 bases left between them. The CDR3 is 14 residues long. Germline CDR1 reads LGHNA; CDR2 reads YNFKEQ.

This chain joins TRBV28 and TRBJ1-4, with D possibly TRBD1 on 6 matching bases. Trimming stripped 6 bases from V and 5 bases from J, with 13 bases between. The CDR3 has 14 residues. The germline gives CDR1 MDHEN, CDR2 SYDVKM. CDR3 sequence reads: CASSPGQANEKLFF. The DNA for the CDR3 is TGTGCCAGCAGCCCGGGACAAGCGAATGAAAAACTGTTTTTT. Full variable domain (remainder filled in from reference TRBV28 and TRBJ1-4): DVKVTQSSRYLVKRTGEKVFLECVQDMDHENMFWYRQDPGLGLRLIYFSYDVKMKEKGDIPEGYSVSREKKERFSLILESASTNQTSMYLCASSPGQANEKLFFGSGTQLSVL.

In DNA, the CDR3 is TGTGCCAGCAGTGACAAGAGCTCTGGAAACACCATATATTTT. Protein product: CASSDKSSGNTIYF. The chain is built from TRBV2 and TRBJ1-3; unclear D gene. This CDR3 comprises 14 residues. CDR1 is SNHLY, CDR2 FYNNEI, per germline. V was clipped by 3 bases and J by 0 bases, with 6 bases between them.

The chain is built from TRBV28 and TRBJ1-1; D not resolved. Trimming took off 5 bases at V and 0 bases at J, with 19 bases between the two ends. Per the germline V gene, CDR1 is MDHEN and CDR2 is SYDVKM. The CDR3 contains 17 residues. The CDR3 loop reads CASSKRPGREVNTEAFF. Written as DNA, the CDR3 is TGTGCCAGCAGTAAAAGGCCCGGACGGGAGGTGAACACTGAAGCTTTCTTT.

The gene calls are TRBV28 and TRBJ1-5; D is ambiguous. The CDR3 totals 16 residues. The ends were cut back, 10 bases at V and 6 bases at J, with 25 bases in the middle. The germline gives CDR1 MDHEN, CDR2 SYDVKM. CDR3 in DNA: TGTGCCACCAACCGGCGCCAAGATGGGTGGGCTCAGCCCCAGCATTTT. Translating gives CATNRRQDGWAQPQHF.

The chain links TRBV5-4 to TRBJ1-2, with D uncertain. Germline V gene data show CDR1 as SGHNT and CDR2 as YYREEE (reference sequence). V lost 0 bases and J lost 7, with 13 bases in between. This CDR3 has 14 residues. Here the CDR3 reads CASSLGPGGSGYTF. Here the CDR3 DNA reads TGTGCCAGCAGCTTGGGCCCAGGTGGGTCTGGCTACACCTTC.

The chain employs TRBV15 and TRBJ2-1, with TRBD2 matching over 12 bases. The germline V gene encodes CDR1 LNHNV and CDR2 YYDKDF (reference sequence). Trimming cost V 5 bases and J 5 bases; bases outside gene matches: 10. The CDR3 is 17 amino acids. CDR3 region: CATSGWLAGGPNNEQFF. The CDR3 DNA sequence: TGTGCCACCAGCGGGTGGCTAGCGGGAGGGCCCAACAATGAGCAGTTCTTC.

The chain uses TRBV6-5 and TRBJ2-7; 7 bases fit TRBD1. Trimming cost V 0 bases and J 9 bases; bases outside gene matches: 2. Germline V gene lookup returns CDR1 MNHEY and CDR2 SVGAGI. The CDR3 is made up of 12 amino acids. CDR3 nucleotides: TGTGCCAGCAGTTACTCCAGGGGGTTGCAGTACTTC. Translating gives CASSYSRGLQYF.

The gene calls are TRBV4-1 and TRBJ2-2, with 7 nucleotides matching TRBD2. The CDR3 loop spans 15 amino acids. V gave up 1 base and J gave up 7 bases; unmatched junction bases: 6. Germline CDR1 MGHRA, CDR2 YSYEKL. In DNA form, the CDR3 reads TGCGCCAGCAGCCAAGTCGGGAGGAGGGGCGGGGAGCTGTTTTTT. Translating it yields CASSQVGRRGGELFF.

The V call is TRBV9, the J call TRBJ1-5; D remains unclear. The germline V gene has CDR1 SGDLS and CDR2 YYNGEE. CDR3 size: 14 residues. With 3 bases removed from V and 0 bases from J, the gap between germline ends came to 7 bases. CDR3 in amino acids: CASSEEASNQPQHF. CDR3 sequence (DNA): TGTGCCAGCAGCGAGGAGGCTAGCAATCAGCCCCAGCATTTT.

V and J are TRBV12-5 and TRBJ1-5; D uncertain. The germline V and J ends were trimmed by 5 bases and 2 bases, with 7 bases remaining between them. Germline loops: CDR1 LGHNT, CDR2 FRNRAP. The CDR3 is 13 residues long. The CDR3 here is CASGASGNQPQHF. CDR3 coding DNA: TGTGCTAGTGGTGCCTCAGGCAATCAGCCCCAGCATTTT.

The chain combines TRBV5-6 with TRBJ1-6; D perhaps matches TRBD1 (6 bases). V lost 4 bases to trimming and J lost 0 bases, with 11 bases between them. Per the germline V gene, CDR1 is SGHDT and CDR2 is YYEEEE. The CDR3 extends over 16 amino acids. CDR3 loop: CASSPLGGSYNSPLHF. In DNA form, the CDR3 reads TGTGCCAGCAGCCCTTTAGGGGGCTCCTATAATTCACCCCTCCACTTT. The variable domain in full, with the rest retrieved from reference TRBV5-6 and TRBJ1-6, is DAGVTQSPTHLIKTRGQQVTLRCSPKSGHDTVSWYQQALGQGPQFIFQYYEEEERQRGNFPDRFSGHQFPNYSSELNVNALLLGDSALYLCASSPLGGSYNSPLHFGNGTRLTVT.

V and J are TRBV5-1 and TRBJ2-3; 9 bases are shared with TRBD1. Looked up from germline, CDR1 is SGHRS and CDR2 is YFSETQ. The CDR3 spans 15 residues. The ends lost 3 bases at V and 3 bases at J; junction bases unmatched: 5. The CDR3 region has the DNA TGCGCCAGCAGCTCGGCAGGGACAGGGACAGATACGCAGTATTTT. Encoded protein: CASSSAGTGTDTQYF.

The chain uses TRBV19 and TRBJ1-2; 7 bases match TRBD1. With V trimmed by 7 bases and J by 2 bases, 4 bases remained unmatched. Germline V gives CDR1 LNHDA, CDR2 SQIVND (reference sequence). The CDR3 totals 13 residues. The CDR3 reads CASTDRANYGYTF. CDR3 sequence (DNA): TGTGCCAGTACTGACAGGGCAAACTATGGCTACACCTTC.

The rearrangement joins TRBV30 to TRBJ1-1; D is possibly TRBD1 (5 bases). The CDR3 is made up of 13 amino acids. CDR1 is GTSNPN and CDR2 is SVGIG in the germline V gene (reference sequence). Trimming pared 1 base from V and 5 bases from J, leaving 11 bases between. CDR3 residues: CAWSGTRGTEAFF. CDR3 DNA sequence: TGTGCCTGGAGTGGTACGCGGGGGACTGAAGCTTTCTTT.

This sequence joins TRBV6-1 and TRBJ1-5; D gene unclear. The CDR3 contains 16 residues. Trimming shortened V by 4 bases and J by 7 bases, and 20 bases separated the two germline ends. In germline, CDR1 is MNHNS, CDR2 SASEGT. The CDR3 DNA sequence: TGTGCCAGCAGTGGGATATTTTCGGGGTCAGGCCAGCCCCAGCATTTT. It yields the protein CASSGIFSGSGQPQHF.

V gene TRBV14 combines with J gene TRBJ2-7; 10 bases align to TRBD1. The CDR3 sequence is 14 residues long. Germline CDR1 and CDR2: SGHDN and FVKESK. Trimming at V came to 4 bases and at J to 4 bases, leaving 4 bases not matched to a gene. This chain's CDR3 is CASSLGQGGYEQYF. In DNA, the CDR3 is TGTGCCAGCAGCCTCGGACAGGGGGGATACGAGCAGTACTTC.

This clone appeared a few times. CDR3 nucleotides: TGCGCCAGCAGCCTATCTAGCGGGTCATACAATGAGCAGTTCTTC. Protein product: CASSLSSGSYNEQFF. This chain uses TRBV5-1 with TRBJ2-1, with TRBD2 identical over 8 bases. CDR1 and CDR2 (germline): SGHRS, YFSETQ. The ends lost 4 bases at V and 4 bases at J; junction bases unmatched: 7. The CDR3 has 15 amino acids.

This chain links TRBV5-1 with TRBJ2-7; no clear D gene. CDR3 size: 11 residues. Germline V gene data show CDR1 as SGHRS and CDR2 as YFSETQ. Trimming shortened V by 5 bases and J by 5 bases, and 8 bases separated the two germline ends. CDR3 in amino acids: CASRGVHEQYF. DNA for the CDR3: TGCGCCAGCAGGGGCGTCCACGAGCAGTACTTC.

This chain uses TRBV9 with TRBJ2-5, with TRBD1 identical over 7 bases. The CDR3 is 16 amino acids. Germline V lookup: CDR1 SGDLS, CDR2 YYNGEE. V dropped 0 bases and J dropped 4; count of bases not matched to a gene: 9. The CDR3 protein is CASSVGSQGVGETQYF. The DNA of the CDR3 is TGTGCCAGCAGCGTAGGCTCGCAGGGGGTAGGAGAGACCCAGTACTTC. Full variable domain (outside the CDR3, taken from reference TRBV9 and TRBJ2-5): DSGVTQTPKHLITATGQRVTLRCSPRSGDLSVYWYQQSLDQGLQFLIQYYNGEERAKGNILERFSAQQFPDLHSELNLSSLELGDSALYFCASSVGSQGVGETQYFGPGTRLLVL.

CDR3 nucleotide sequence: TGTGCCAGCAGTGAGTTTGGACAGGTAAATCAGCCCCAGCATTTT. It codes for CASSEFGQVNQPQHF. V gene TRBV2 combines with J gene TRBJ1-5, with 7 bases matching TRBD1. The CDR3 totals 15 residues. CDR1 is SNHLY, CDR2 FYNNEI, per germline. The J segment lost 4 bases and the V segment lost 3 bases, leaving 6 bases of the junction unmatched. Drawing the rest from reference TRBV2 and TRBJ1-5, the complete variable domain is EPEVTQTPSHQVTQMGQEVILRCVPISNHLYFYWYRQILGQKVEFLVSFYNNEISEKSEIFDDQFSVERPDGSNFTLKIRSTKLEDSAMYFCASSEFGQVNQPQHFGDGTRLSIL.

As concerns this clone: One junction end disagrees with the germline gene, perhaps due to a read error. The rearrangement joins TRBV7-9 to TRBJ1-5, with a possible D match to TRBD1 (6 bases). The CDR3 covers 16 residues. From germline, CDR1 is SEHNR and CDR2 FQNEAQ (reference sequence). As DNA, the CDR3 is TGTTCCAGCAGCGCTAGTAGGGGGACAAGTAATCAGCCCCAGCATTTT. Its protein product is CSSSASRGTSNQPQHF. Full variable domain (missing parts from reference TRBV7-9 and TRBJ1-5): DTGVSQNPRHKITKRGQNVTFRCDPISEHNRLYWYRQTLGQGPEFLTYFQNEAQLEKSRLLSDRFSAERPKGSFSTLEIQRTEQGDSAMYLCSSSASRGTSNQPQHFGDGTRLSIL.

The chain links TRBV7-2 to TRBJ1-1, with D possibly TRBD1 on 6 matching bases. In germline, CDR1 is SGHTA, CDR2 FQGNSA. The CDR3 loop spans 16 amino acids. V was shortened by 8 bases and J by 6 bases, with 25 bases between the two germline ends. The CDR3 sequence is CASLPQGRPAGAEAFF. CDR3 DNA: TGTGCCAGCTTGCCACAGGGACGACCCGCTGGAGCTGAAGCTTTCTTT.

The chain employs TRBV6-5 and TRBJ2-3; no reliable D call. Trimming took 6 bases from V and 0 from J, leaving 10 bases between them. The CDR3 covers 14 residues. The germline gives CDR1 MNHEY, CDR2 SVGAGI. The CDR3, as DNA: TGTGCCAGCAGAAGACATACTAGCACAGATACGCAGTATTTT. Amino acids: CASRRHTSTDTQYF.

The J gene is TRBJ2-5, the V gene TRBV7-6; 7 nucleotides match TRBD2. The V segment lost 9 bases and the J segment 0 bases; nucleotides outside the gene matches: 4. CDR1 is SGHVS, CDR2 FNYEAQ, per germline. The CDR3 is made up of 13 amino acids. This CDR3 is CASAGAYQETQYF. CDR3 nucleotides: TGTGCCAGTGCGGGAGCGTACCAAGAGACCCAGTACTTC.